A single sample is the source of the 23 T cell receptor beta chains below, sequenced in a study of blood T cells in healthy people across ages. A second PCR of 7 to 11 cycles used a sample-barcoded 5' primer and a J-beta primer mix. TCRdb reprocessed the 5' RACE reads via MiXCR and lists one record per CDR3 protein. The sample has about 640,000 distinct CDR3 sequences; roughly 58% are singletons. Source material: blood. These receptors all come from a man aged 55 to 70 in good health.

The V gene is TRBV7-2, the J gene TRBJ2-7, with 10 bases lining up with TRBD2. Germline V CDR1 and CDR2: SGHTA, FQGNSA. The CDR3 extends over 15 amino acids. V lost 2 bases, J lost 6 bases, and 7 bases stayed unmatched. Here the CDR3 DNA reads TGTGCCAGCAGCTTACAGGGACTAGCGACGGTCGAGCAGTACTTC. It encodes CASSLQGLATVEQYF.

The chain is built from TRBV7-7 and TRBJ2-5; TRBD2 matches 8 bases. The CDR3 contains 16 residues. With V trimmed by 5 bases and J by 4 bases, 12 bases remained unmatched. CDR1 and CDR2 (germline): SSHAT, FNYEAQ (reference sequence). The CDR3 region is CASSTSQRGGVETQYF. Here the CDR3 DNA reads TGTGCCAGCAGCACGTCACAACGGGGGGGCGTAGAGACCCAGTACTTC.

This clonotype showed up just a few times. This sequence joins TRBV5-5 and TRBJ2-5, with 7 bases identical to TRBD2. Per the germline V gene, CDR1 is SGHKS and CDR2 is YYEKEE (reference sequence). This CDR3 has 15 amino acids. The ends lost 0 bases at V and 0 bases at J; junction bases unmatched: 2. The CDR3 is CASSLGRGNQETQYF. As DNA, the CDR3 is TGTGCCAGCAGCTTGGGGCGGGGGAACCAAGAGACCCAGTACTTC. Drawing the rest from reference TRBV5-5 and TRBJ2-5, the complete variable domain is DAGVTQSPTHLIKTRGQQVTLRCSPISGHKSVSWYQQVLGQGPQFIFQYYEKEERGRGNFPDRFSARQFPNYSSELNVNALLLGDSALYLCASSLGRGNQETQYFGPGTRLLVL.

The V gene is TRBV7-8, the J gene TRBJ1-5; D may be TRBD1 (5 bases). V was pared by 5 bases and J by 0 bases, with 17 bases between. The CDR3 totals 17 residues. Germline V gene sequence: CDR1 SGHVS, CDR2 FQNEAQ. CDR3 DNA: TGTGCCAGCAGCCGAACCGGGGGGGGACGTAGCAATCAGCCCCAGCATTTT. This gives the protein CASSRTGGGRSNQPQHF.

The J gene is TRBJ2-3, the V gene TRBV10-1, with 8 bases fitting TRBD2. The CDR3 extends over 15 amino acids. The V and J ends lost 6 bases and 1 base, in that order; junction bases with no gene match: 6. Germline-derived CDR1 and CDR2 are WNHNN and SYGVQD (reference sequence). The DNA for the CDR3 is TGCGCCAGCAGCGCCCGAGCGGGGGGCACAGATACGCAGTATTTT. Amino acids: CASSARAGGTDTQYF.

Of note for this clonotype: Germline is not matched at one junction end, which may reflect a read error. This chain joins TRBV5-6 and TRBJ2-5, with D possibly TRBD2 on 5 matching bases. CDR1 and CDR2 (germline): SGHDT, YYEEEE. The CDR3 has 15 residues. CDR3 coding DNA: TGTACCAGCAGCTTCGCGACGGGAACACAAGAGACCCAGTACTTC. It translates to CTSSFATGTQETQYF.

This clonotype was counted between two and nine times. The chain joins TRBV5-6 to TRBJ1-1; D is unclear. The germline V gene has CDR1 SGHDT and CDR2 YYEEEE. CDR3 length equals 13 residues. V was pared by 3 bases and J by 11 bases, with 17 bases between. In DNA form, the CDR3 reads TGTGCCAGCAGCTCGGATATTACGAGGCATGCTTTCTTT. Translating it yields CASSSDITRHAFF.

The rearrangement uses TRBV5-1 and TRBJ2-5, with D possibly TRBD2 on 7 matching bases. Looked up from germline, CDR1 is SGHRS and CDR2 is YFSETQ. Trimming cost V 6 bases and J 1 base, with 16 bases left between them. The CDR3 sequence is 15 residues long. The CDR3 here is CASNLGGGPQETQYF. The CDR3 DNA sequence: TGCGCCAGCAACCTAGGGGGGGGCCCCCAAGAGACCCAGTACTTC.

The chain is built from TRBV6-2 or TRBV6-3 and TRBJ2-1, with D unclear. The CDR3 loop spans 12 amino acids. Trimming took off 4 bases at V and 8 bases at J, with 9 bases between the two ends. CDR1 is MNHEY, CDR2 SVGEGT, per germline. The CDR3: CASSSFGYEQFF. The CDR3 bases are TGTGCCAGCAGTTCATTTGGGTATGAGCAGTTCTTC.

Many counts were recorded for this clonotype. The chain couples TRBV7-9 to TRBJ2-3, with 10 bases matching TRBD2. Germline V gives CDR1 SEHNR, CDR2 FQNEAQ (reference sequence). V trimming: 6 bases; J trimming: 5 bases; junction bases outside the gene matches: 5. CDR3 length: 14 amino acids. The CDR3 spells CASSPGLAIDTQYF. CDR3 DNA: TGTGCCAGCAGTCCGGGACTAGCGATAGATACGCAGTATTTT.

Notes on this clonotype: At one boundary the junction diverges from the germline segment, which might be a read error. The chain employs TRBV4-2 and TRBJ2-3; TRBD2 matches 13 bases. The CDR3 extends over 17 amino acids. Germline V gives CDR1 LGHNA, CDR2 YNFKEQ. CDR3 amino acids: CASSQARLAGGPDMQYF. The CDR3 DNA reads TGTGCCAGCAGCCAAGCCCGACTAGCGGGGGGCCCAGATATGCAGTATTTT.

The gene calls are TRBV11-2 and TRBJ2-3; D gene uncertain. Trimming removed 5 bases at V and 5 bases at J, with 11 bases between. There are 13 residues in the CDR3. Per the germline V gene, CDR1 is SGHAT and CDR2 is FQNNGV. The CDR3 DNA sequence: TGTGCCAGCAGCACGCGGCCACGAGATACGCAGTATTTT. Translation: CASSTRPRDTQYF.

The CDR3, as DNA: TGTGCCAGCAGTACGACACCGCCTCTGGCCACCCAGTACTTC. It codes for CASSTTPPLATQYF. The chain uses TRBV12-3 or TRBV12-4 and TRBJ2-5; no definite D call. There are 14 residues in the CDR3. Deletions cut 5 bases from V and 8 bases from J, with 18 bases between.

The chain has TRBV5-1 and TRBJ1-1; weak D call: TRBD1 (5 bases). Germline CDR1 and CDR2: SGHRS and YFSETQ. Trimming pared 4 bases from V and 5 bases from J, leaving 18 bases between. The CDR3 has 15 residues. The chain's CDR3 is CASSTRAGKGTEAFF. Here the CDR3 DNA reads TGCGCCAGCAGCACCCGGGCAGGGAAAGGGACTGAAGCTTTCTTT.

The gene calls are TRBV5-1 and TRBJ2-2; the match to TRBD1 covers 7 bases. The CDR3 spans 16 residues. The ends lost 0 bases at V and 4 bases at J; junction bases unmatched: 6. Germline CDR1 is SGHRS and CDR2 is YFSETQ. The CDR3 reads CASSLALTGSTGELFF. CDR3 DNA sequence: TGCGCCAGCAGCTTGGCCTTGACAGGGTCCACCGGGGAGCTGTTTTTT.

The chain couples TRBV6-1 to TRBJ1-6; TRBD1 matches 7 bases. The germline V gene encodes CDR1 MNHNS and CDR2 SASEGT. The CDR3 has 15 residues. Trimming cost V 8 bases and J 5 bases; bases outside gene matches: 9. The CDR3 nucleotides are TGTGCCAGCCGAAAAGACAGGGCCCATAATTCACCCCTCCACTTT. Its translation is CASRKDRAHNSPLHF.

This chain uses TRBV15 with TRBJ1-2; D is undetermined. The V end was cut by 4 bases, the J end by 4 bases, with 10 bases between. The CDR3 totals 13 residues. CDR1 is LNHNV and CDR2 is YYDKDF in the germline V gene (reference sequence). DNA of the CDR3: TGTGCCACCAGCATTAATCGATTCTATGGCTACACCTTC. Protein product: CATSINRFYGYTF.

This chain connects TRBV11-2 to TRBJ1-6; 8 bases fit TRBD1. Germline V gene sequence: CDR1 SGHAT, CDR2 FQNNGV. The CDR3 totals 15 residues. Unmatched junction bases numbered 9, after V lost 5 bases and J lost 9 bases. CDR3 DNA: TGTGCCAGCAGCCCCTCCGCCAGGGGGCTTTCACCCCTCCACTTT. The encoded protein is CASSPSARGLSPLHF. Combining the CDR3 with reference TRBV11-2 and TRBJ1-6 gives the whole variable domain EAGVAQSPRYKIIEKRQSVAFWCNPISGHATLYWYQQILGQGPKLLIQFQNNGVVDDSQLPKDRFSAERLKGVDSTLKIQPAKLEDSAVYLCASSPSARGLSPLHFGNGTRLTVT.

This rearrangement joins TRBV29-1 to TRBJ2-7; 10 bases fit TRBD2. The trim removed 0 bases at V and 6 bases at J, leaving 8 bases unmatched. Germline V lookup: CDR1 SQVTM, CDR2 ANQGSEA. This CDR3 comprises 15 residues. Here the CDR3 DNA reads TGCAGCGTTGAAGATGGAGCTAGCGGGGGTGGCGAGCAGTACTTC. It translates to CSVEDGASGGGEQYF.

This clonotype has a single count. V is TRBV5-1 and J is TRBJ2-3, with D possibly matching TRBD1 (5 bases). The germline V and J ends were trimmed by 4 bases and 2 bases, with 11 bases remaining between them. The CDR3 runs to 14 residues. Germline CDR1 SGHRS, CDR2 YFSETQ. The DNA of the CDR3 is TGCGCCAGCAGCGTGGAACAGGACACAGATACGCAGTATTTT. It translates to CASSVEQDTDTQYF.

The V call is TRBV7-2, the J call TRBJ2-5; D is ambiguous. The better agreement between TRBJ2-7 and the DNA end casts doubt on the J call. Germline V gives CDR1 SGHTA, CDR2 FQGNSA. The CDR3 runs 12 residues. Here the CDR3 reads CASSPYGGEQYF. The CDR3 nucleotides are TGTGCCAGCAGCCCCTATGGCGGCGAGCAGTACTTC.

This clonotype was found once. This chain uses TRBV20-1 with TRBJ2-5; TRBD2 agrees at 7 bases. Germline values: CDR1 DFQATT, CDR2 SNEGSKA (reference sequence). The CDR3 is 13 amino acids. V lost 3 bases, J lost 7 bases, and 8 bases stayed unmatched. CDR3 loop: CSASRGGEGTQYF. DNA of the CDR3: TGCAGTGCTAGTAGGGGCGGGGAGGGGACCCAGTACTTC.

This clonotype came up a few times. V and J are TRBV5-1 and TRBJ2-7, with 7 positions matching TRBD1. The V gene's germline CDR1 is SGHRS and CDR2 YFSETQ. Trimming at V came to 3 bases and at J to 0 bases, leaving 9 bases not matched to a gene. The CDR3 extends over 16 amino acids. DNA for the CDR3: TGCGCCAGCAGCTCTCACAGGGGTCCTATCTCCTACGAGCAGTACTTC. It encodes CASSSHRGPISYEQYF.